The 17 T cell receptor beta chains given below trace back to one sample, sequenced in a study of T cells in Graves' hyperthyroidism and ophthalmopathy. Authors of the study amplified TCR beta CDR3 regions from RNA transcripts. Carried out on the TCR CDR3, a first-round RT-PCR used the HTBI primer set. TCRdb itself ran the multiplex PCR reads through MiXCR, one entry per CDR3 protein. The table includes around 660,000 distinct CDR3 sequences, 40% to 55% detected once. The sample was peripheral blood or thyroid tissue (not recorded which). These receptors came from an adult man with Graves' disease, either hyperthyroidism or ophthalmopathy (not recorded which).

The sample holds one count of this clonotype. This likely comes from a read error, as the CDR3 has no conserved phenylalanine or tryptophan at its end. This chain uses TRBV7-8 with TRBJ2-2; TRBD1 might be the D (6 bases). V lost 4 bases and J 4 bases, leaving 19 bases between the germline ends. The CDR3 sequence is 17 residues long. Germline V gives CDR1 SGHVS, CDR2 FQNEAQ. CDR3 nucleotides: TGTGCCAGCAGCTCGACACTACAGGGCATCGGCACCGGGGAGCTGTTTTCT. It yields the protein CASSSTLQGIGTGELFS.

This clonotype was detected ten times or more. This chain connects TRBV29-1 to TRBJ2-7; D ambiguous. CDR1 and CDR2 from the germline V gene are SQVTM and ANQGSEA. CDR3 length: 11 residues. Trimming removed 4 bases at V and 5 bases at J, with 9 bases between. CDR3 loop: CSVGTENEQYF. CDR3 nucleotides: TGCAGCGTTGGTACGGAGAACGAGCAGTACTTC.

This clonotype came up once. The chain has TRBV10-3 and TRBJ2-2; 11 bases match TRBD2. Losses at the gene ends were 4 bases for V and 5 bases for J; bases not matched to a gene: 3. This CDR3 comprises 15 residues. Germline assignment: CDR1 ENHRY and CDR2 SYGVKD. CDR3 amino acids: CAISGTSGYTGELFF. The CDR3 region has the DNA TGTGCCATCAGTGGGACTAGCGGGTATACCGGGGAGCTGTTTTTT.

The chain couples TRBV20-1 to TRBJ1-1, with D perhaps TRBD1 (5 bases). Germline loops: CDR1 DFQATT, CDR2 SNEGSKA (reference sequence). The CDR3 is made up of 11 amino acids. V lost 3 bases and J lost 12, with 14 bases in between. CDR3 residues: CSASGAGRTFF. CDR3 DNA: TGCAGTGCTAGTGGGGCAGGGAGGACTTTCTTT.

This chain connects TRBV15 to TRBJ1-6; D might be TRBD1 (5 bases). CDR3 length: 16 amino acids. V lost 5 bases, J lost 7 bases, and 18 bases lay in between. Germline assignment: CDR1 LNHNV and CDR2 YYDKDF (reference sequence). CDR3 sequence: CATSRIGQGGNSPLHF. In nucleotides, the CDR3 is TGTGCCACCAGCCGGATCGGGCAGGGCGGAAATTCACCCCTCCACTTT. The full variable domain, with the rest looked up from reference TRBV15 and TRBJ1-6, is DAMVIQNPRYQVTQFGKPVTLSCSQTLNHNVMYWYQQKSSQAPKLLFHYYDKDFNNEADTPDNFQSRRPNTSFCFLDIRSPGLGDTAMYLCATSRIGQGGNSPLHFGNGTRLTVT.

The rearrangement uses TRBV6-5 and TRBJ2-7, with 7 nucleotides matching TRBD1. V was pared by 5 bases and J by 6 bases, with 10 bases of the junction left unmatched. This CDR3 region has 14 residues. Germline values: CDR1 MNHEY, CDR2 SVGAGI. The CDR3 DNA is TGTGCCAGCAGTCATCGGGACAGAGCCGTCGAGCAGTACTTC. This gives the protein CASSHRDRAVEQYF.

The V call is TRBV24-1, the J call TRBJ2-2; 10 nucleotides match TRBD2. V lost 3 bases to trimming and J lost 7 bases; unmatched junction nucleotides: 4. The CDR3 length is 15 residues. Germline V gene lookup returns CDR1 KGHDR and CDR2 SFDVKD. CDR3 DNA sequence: TGTGCCACCAGTGATCTAGCGGGAGAGTTCGGGGAGCTGTTTTTT. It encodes CATSDLAGEFGELFF.

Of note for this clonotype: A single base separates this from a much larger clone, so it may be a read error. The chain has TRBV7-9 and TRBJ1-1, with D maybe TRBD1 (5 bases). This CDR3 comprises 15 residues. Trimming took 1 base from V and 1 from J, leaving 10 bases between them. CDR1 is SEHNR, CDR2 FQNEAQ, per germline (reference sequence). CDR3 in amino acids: CASSLDRGGNTEAFF. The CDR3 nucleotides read TGTGCCAGCAGCTTAGACCGGGGCGGGAACACTGAAGCTTTCTTT.

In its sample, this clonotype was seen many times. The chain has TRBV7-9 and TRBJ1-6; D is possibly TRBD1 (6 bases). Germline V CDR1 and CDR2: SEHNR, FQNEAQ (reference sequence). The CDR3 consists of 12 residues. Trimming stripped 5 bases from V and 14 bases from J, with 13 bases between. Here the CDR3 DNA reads TGTGCCAGCAGCCTACAGGGTATCACCCTCCACTTT. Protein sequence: CASSLQGITLHF.

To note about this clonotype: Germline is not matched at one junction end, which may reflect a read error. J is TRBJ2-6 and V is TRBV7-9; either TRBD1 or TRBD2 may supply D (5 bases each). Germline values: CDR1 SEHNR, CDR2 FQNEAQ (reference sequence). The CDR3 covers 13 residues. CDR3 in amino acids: CASSLGGGNVLTF. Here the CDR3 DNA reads TGTGCCAGCAGCTTGGGTGGGGGCAACGTCCTGACTTTC. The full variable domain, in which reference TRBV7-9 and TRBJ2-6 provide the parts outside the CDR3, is DTGVSQNPRHKITKRGQNVTFRCDPISEHNRLYWYRQTLGQGPEFLTYFQNEAQLEKSRLLSDRFSAERPKGSFSTLEIQRTEQGDSAMYLCASSLGGGNVLTFGAGSRLTVL.

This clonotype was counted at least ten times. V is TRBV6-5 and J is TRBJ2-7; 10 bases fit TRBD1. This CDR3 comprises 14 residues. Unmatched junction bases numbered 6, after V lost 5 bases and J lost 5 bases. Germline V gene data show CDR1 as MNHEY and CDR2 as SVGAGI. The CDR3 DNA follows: TGTGCCAGCAGTGATGGGACAGGGGTCGACGAGCAGTACTTC. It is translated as CASSDGTGVDEQYF.

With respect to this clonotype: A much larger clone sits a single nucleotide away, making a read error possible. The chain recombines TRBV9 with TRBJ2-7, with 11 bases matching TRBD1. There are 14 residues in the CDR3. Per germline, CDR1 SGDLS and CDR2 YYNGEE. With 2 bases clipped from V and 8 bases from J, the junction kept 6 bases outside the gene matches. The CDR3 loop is CASSVGQGAGKQYF. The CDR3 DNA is TGTGCCAGCAGCGTTGGACAGGGGGCGGGCAAGCAGTACTTC.

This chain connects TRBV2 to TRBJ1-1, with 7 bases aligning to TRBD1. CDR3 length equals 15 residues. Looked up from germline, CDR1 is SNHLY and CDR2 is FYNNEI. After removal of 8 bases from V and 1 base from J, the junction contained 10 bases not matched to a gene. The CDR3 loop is CASEPTGVRNTEAFF. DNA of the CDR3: TGTGCCAGCGAGCCAACAGGGGTTCGGAACACTGAAGCTTTCTTT.

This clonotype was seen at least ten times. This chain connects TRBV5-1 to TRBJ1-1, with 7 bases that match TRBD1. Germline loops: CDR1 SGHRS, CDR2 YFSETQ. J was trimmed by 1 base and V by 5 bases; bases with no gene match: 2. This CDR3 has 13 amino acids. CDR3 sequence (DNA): TGCGCCAGCAGGCGGACAGGGAACACTGAAGCTTTCTTT. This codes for CASRRTGNTEAFF. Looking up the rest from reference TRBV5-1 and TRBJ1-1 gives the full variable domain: KAGVTQTPRYLIKTRGQQVTLSCSPISGHRSVSWYQQTPGQGLQFLFEYFSETQRNKGNFPGRFSGRQFSNSRSEMNVSTLELGDSALYLCASRRTGNTEAFFGQGTRLTVV.

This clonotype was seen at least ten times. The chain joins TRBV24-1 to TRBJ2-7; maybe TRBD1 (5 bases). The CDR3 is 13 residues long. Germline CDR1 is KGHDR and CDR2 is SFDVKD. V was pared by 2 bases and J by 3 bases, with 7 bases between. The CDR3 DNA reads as TGTGCCACCAGTGATTCCAGGGACTACGAGCAGTACTTC. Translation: CATSDSRDYEQYF.

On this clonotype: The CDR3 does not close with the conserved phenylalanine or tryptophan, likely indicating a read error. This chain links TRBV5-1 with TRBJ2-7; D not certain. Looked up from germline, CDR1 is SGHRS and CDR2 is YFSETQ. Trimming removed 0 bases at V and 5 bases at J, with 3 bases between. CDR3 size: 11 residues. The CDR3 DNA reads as TGCGCCAGCAGCTTGGCGGACGAGCAGTACTAC. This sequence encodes CASSLADEQYY.

Written as DNA, the CDR3 is TGTGCCAGCAGCAGTTACGCCGTTTACGAGCAGTACTTC. Protein product: CASSSYAVYEQYF. The chain employs TRBV12-3 or TRBV12-4 and TRBJ2-7; no reliable D call. This CDR3 spans 13 amino acids. The germline V and J ends were trimmed by 6 bases and 4 bases, with 13 bases remaining between them.